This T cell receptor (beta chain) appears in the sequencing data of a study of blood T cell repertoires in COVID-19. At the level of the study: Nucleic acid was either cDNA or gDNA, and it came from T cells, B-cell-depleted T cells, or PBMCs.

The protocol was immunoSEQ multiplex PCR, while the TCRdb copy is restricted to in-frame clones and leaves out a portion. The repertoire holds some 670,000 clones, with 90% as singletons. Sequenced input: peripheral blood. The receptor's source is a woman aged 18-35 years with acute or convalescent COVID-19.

This CDR3 reads CASSLVDRRLNQPQHF. The CDR3 region has the DNA TGTGCCAGCAGTTTAGTGGACAGGAGACTCAATCAGCCCCAGCATTTT. The chain has TRBV28 and TRBJ1-5, with 7 positions matching TRBD1. CDR3 size: 16 residues. V was pared by 2 bases and J by 3 bases, with 7 bases of the junction left unmatched. Germline values: CDR1 MDHEN, CDR2 SYDVKM.